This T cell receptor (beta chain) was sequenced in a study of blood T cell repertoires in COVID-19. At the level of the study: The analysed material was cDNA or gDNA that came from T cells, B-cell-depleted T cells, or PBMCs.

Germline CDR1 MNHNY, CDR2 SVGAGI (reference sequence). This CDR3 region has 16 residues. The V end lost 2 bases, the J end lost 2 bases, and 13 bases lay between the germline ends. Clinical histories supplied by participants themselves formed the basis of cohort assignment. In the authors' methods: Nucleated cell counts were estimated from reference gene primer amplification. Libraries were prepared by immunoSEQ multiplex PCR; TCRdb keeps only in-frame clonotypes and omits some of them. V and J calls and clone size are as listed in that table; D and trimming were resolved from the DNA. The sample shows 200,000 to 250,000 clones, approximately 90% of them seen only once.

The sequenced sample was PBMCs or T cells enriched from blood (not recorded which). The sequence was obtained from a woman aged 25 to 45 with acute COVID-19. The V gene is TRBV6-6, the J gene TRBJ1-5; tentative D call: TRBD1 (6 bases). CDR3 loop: CASSYLTGRGNQPQHF. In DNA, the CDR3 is TGTGCCAGCAGTTACCTGACAGGAAGAGGCAATCAGCCCCAGCATTTT.